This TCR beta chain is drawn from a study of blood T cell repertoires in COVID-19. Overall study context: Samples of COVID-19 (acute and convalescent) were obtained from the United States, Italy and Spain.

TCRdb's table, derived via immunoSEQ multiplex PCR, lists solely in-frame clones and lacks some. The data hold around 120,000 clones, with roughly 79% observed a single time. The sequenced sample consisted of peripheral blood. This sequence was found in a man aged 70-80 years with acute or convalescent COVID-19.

The CDR3 loop reads CASSREYGYTF. CDR3 bases: TGTGCCAGCAGCAGGGAGTATGGCTACACCTTC. J is TRBJ1-2 and V is TRBV6-2 or TRBV6-3; tentative D call: TRBD1 (5 bases). Trimming pared 6 bases from V and 5 bases from J, leaving 7 bases between. Germline assignment: CDR1 MNHEY and CDR2 SVGEGT. The CDR3 has 11 residues.